A selection of T cell receptor beta chains follows, all from one sample in a study of cytomegalovirus exposure and HLA in healthy donors. The protocol was immunoSEQ multiplex PCR, while the TCRdb copy is restricted to in-frame clones and leaves out a portion. The data hold more than 200,000 clones, with about 75% observed a single time. The source material was PBMCs. Receptors originate from a man aged 18-30 years in good health and CMV-seronegative. The CDR3 runs from the conserved cysteine through the conserved F or W. A D gene is named only where the DNA matches it firmly. Not all rows give a size; the values are once, few, many and, for expanded clones, a class.

>15|NA|TRBV10-3|NA|TRBJ2-2
CAISETAGDTGELFF
TGTGCCATCAGTGAAACGGCAGGGGACACCGGGGAGCTGTTTTTT
>17|TRBD1|TRBV5-1|NA|TRBJ1-1
CASSPLGTGTRGTEAFF
TGCGCCAGCAGCCCGCTCGGGACAGGAACCCGAGGCACTGAAGCTTTCTTT
>12|NA|TRBV5-1|NA|TRBJ1-1
CASSPEGFEAFF
TGCGCCAGCAGCCCCGAGGGATTTGAAGCTTTCTTT
>11|NA|TRBV27|NA|TRBJ2-4
CASGTKNIQYF
TGTGCCAGCGGCACCAAAAACATTCAGTACTTC
>11|NA|TRBV28|NA|TRBJ2-7
CASRQHYEQYF
TGTGCCAGCAGGCAACACTACGAGCAGTACTTC
>15|TRBD2|TRBV6-6|NA|TRBJ2-3
CASSYPQREGGTQYF
TGTGCCAGCAGTTACCCCCAGCGGGAGGGGGGCACGCAGTATTTT
>16|NA|TRBV27|NA|TRBJ1-3
CASREDGLFSGNTIYF
TGTGCCAGCAGGGAGGACGGACTTTTCTCTGGAAACACCATATATTTT
>17|TRBD2|TRBV7-2|NA|TRBJ2-2
CASSSGLAGTNTGELFF
TGTGCCAGCAGCTCCGGACTAGCCGGGACTAACACCGGGGAGCTGTTTTTT
>11|NA|TRBV6-1|NA|TRBJ2-7
CASSHTYEQYF
TGTGCCAGCAGTCATACTTACGAGCAGTACTTC
>14|TRBD1|TRBV5-1|NA|TRBJ2-7
CASSLGQGSYEQYF
TGCGCCAGCAGCTTGGGACAGGGTTCCTACGAGCAGTACTTC
>14|NA|TRBV6-1|few|TRBJ1-1
CASSEAGGNTEAFF
TGTGCCAGCAGTGAAGCGGGGGGGAACACTGAAGCTTTCTTT
>14|NA|TRBV9|NA|TRBJ2-7
CASSATSGTREQYF
TGTGCCAGCAGCGCAACCTCCGGGACACGCGAGCAGTACTTC
>15|TRBD1|TRBV6-5|NA|TRBJ1-1
CASSYSGGTGTEAFF
TGTGCCAGCAGTTACTCGGGAGGGACAGGCACTGAAGCTTTCTTT
>15|TRBD1|TRBV6-5|once|TRBJ2-7
CASSPPGQGVYEQYF
TGTGCCAGCAGCCCCCCGGGACAGGGTGTCTACGAGCAGTACTTC
>11|NA|TRBV5-4|NA|TRBJ1-1
CASRAGTEAFF
TGTGCCAGCAGGGCAGGCACTGAAGCTTTCTTT
>14|NA|TRBV9|NA|TRBJ2-7
CASSVGDRTYEQYF
TGTGCCAGCAGCGTAGGAGATAGAACCTACGAGCAGTACTTC
>13|NA|TRBV29-1|NA|TRBJ1-6
CSFRDLPNSPLHF
TGCAGCTTCAGGGATTTACCCAATTCACCCCTCCACTTT
>14|TRBD1|TRBV10-3|NA|TRBJ2-7
CAISESTGDYEQYF
TGTGCCATCAGTGAGTCGACAGGGGACTACGAGCAGTACTTC
>15|TRBD2|TRBV6-5|NA|TRBJ2-1
CASSPPGLADNEQFF
TGTGCCAGCAGCCCCCCGGGACTAGCGGACAATGAGCAGTTCTTC
>13|NA|TRBV7-7|NA|TRBJ1-1
CASSLTPNTEAFF
TGTGCTAGCAGCCTCACACCGAACACTGAAGCTTTCTTT
>15|TRBD1|TRBV19|NA|TRBJ1-5
CASRIQGISNQPQHF
TGTGCCAGTAGGATACAGGGGATTAGCAATCAGCCCCAGCATTTT
>14|TRBD2|TRBV19|once|TRBJ2-1
CASSINGGSNEQFF
TGTGCCAGTAGTATCAACGGGGGGAGTAATGAGCAGTTCTTC
>14|NA|TRBV5-6|NA|TRBJ2-1
CASSLGGVGDEQFF
TGTGCCAGCAGCTTGGGGGGGGTTGGGGATGAGCAGTTCTTC
>15|NA|TRBV5-1|few|TRBJ2-5
CASSLGSQGQETQYF
TGCGCCAGCAGCTTGGGCTCTCAGGGACAAGAGACCCAGTACTTC
>15|TRBD2|TRBV27|NA|TRBJ2-7
CATMRLVGGVYEQYF
TGTGCCACCATGAGGTTGGTGGGAGGGGTCTACGAGCAGTACTTC
>15|TRBD1|TRBV15|NA|TRBJ2-1
CATSRAGTGQNEQFF
TGTGCCACCAGCAGAGCAGGGACAGGGCAGAATGAGCAGTTCTTC
>13|TRBD1|TRBV27|NA|TRBJ2-7
CASRWTGYDEQYF
TGTGCCAGCAGGTGGACAGGGTACGACGAGCAGTACTTC
>16|TRBD1|TRBV7-6|NA|TRBJ1-1
CASSSLSGDRGTEAFF
TGTGCCAGCAGCTCTCTCTCGGGGGACAGGGGGACCGAAGCTTTCTTT
>14|TRBD1|TRBV2|NA|TRBJ2-3
CASSEQGGTDTQYF
TGTGCCAGCAGTGAACAGGGGGGCACAGATACGCAGTATTTT
>16|NA|TRBV2|NA|TRBJ2-1
CASSETGGGGYNEQFF
TGTGCCAGCAGTGAAACAGGGGGCGGGGGGTACAATGAGCAGTTCTTC
>15|TRBD1|TRBV7-2|once|TRBJ2-5
CASSLGQGVLETQYF
TGTGCCAGCAGCTTGGGACAGGGGGTATTGGAGACCCAGTACTTC
>14|NA|TRBV4-3|NA|TRBJ1-4
CASSPKREREKLFF
TGCGCCAGCAGCCCGAAAAGGGAGAGGGAAAAACTGTTTTTT
>12|NA|TRBV25-1|NA|TRBJ2-5
CASSSPQETQYF
TGTGCCAGCAGTTCCCCTCAAGAGACCCAGTACTTC
>10|NA|TRBV19|NA|TRBJ2-1
CAINRFEQFF
TGTGCCATCAACAGGTTCGAGCAGTTCTTC
>16|NA|TRBV10-1|NA|TRBJ2-7
CPHGAPKGTGPREQYF
TGCCCCCATGGGGCCCCGAAAGGGACTGGGCCTCGAGAGCAGTACTTC
>16|TRBD1|TRBV7-2|NA|TRBJ2-4
CASSLKTGGAKNIQYF
TGTGCCAGCAGCTTAAAAACAGGGGGCGCCAAAAACATTCAGTACTTC
>15|NA|TRBV2|NA|TRBJ2-4
CASSRGQSAKNIQYF
TGTGCCAGCAGTCGCGGACAGTCAGCCAAAAACATTCAGTACTTC
>13|NA|TRBV5-1|once|TRBJ1-1
CASSLGSRSEAFF
TGCGCCAGCAGCTTGGGGAGCCGCTCGGAAGCTTTCTTT
>19|TRBD1|TRBV28|NA|TRBJ2-3
CASNDGGQWNQYRTDTQYF
TGTGCCAGCAACGATGGGGGACAGTGGAACCAATACCGCACAGATACGCAGTATTTT
>12|NA|TRBV9|few|TRBJ2-2
CASSPTGGELFF
TGTGCCAGCAGCCCCACGGGCGGGGAGCTGTTTTTT
>16|TRBD1|TRBV4-3|NA|TRBJ1-5
CASSQDLDRVHQPQHF
TGCGCCAGCAGCCAAGATTTGGACAGGGTCCATCAGCCCCAGCATTTT
>15|TRBD2|TRBV7-9|NA|TRBJ2-1
CASSETGTTYNEQFF
TGTGCCAGCAGCGAAACCGGGACTACCTACAATGAGCAGTTCTTC
>15|TRBD1|TRBV7-3|NA|TRBJ2-3
CASSSGTGVTDTQYF
TGTGCCAGCAGCTCTGGGACAGGAGTCACAGATACGCAGTATTTT
>14|TRBD1|TRBV12-5|NA|TRBJ2-3
CASGSGGVTDTQYF
TGTGCTAGTGGTTCAGGGGGAGTCACAGATACGCAGTATTTT
>13|TRBD1|TRBV5-6|few|TRBJ1-4
CASSLGQGEKLFF
TGTGCCAGCAGCTTAGGACAGGGTGAAAAACTGTTTTTT
>17|TRBD1|TRBV28|NA|TRBJ1-5
CASSLGTGGRFSQPQHF
TGTGCCAGCAGTTTAGGGACAGGGGGGAGGTTCAGTCAGCCCCAGCATTTT
>16|TRBD2|TRBV4-3|NA|TRBJ2-1
CASSQGERGGRNEQFF
TGCGCCAGCAGCCAAGGGGAGCGGGGGGGCCGGAATGAGCAGTTCTTC
>14|NA|TRBV27|NA|TRBJ2-1
CASSLSLPGNEQFF
TGTGCCAGCAGTTTATCCCTACCCGGGAATGAGCAGTTCTTC
>17|NA|TRBV7-2|NA|TRBJ2-1
CASSRVFQTSSYNEQFF
TGTGCCAGCAGCCGCGTATTCCAGACAAGCTCCTACAATGAGCAGTTCTTC
>14|NA|TRBV2|NA|TRBJ1-6
CASSEASYNSPLHF
TGTGCCAGCAGTGAAGCCAGCTATAATTCACCCCTCCACTTT
>14|NA|TRBV5-1|NA|TRBJ1-1
CASSFTTTNTEAFF
TGCGCCAGCAGCTTCACAACAACGAACACTGAAGCTTTCTTT
>15|TRBD2|TRBV5-5|NA|TRBJ2-7
CASSSYSGASYEQYF
TGTGCCAGCAGCTCCTACAGCGGGGCCTCCTACGAGCAGTACTTC
>14|NA|TRBV4-3|once|TRBJ2-3
CASRERARTDTQYF
TGCGCCAGCAGAGAGCGGGCGCGCACAGATACGCAGTATTTT
>12|NA|TRBV29-1|NA|TRBJ2-4
CSGILQGRIQYF
TGCAGCGGGATACTACAGGGGAGGATTCAGTACTTC
>15|NA|TRBV7-9|few|TRBJ2-5
CASSLAGGLQETQYF
TGTGCCAGCAGCTTAGCGGGGGGTCTCCAAGAGACCCAGTACTTC
>15|NA|TRBV11-1|once|TRBJ1-1
CASSFTSGLSSEAFF
TGTGCCAGCAGCTTCACCTCCGGACTCTCGTCCGAAGCTTTCTTT
>14|TRBD2|TRBV7-9|NA|TRBJ2-7
CASSPTSESYEQYF
TGTGCCAGCAGCCCAACTAGCGAATCCTACGAGCAGTACTTC
>16|NA|TRBV9|NA|TRBJ2-3
CASSVAGASVADTQYF
TGTGCCAGCAGCGTAGCAGGGGCGAGCGTGGCAGATACGCAGTATTTT